This T cell receptor beta chain was identified during a study of identical twins. Whole-study findings and limits: Cord blood's abundant beta clonotypes had fewer insertions, unlike memory repertoires. Models underestimated how often monozygotic twins shared out-of-frame TCR alpha.

Remarks on this clonotype: The antigen remains unidentified.

CDR1 and CDR2 from the germline V gene are SGHVS and FNYEAQ. The CDR3 is 14 amino acids. V lost 6 bases, J lost 1 base, and 12 bases lay in between. TCRdb analysed the 5' RACE reads with MiXCR anew, one entry per CDR3 protein. The sample holds roughly 350,000 distinct CDR3 sequences, roughly 9% seen once. Material for sequencing was naive T cells sorted from blood. The TCR sequence derives from a woman aged 45 to 65 in good health. This rearrangement joins TRBV7-6 to TRBJ1-1; tentative D call: TRBD1 (5 bases). CDR3 in amino acids: CASRGEGSNTEAFF. CDR3 sequence (DNA): TGTGCCAGCAGGGGGGAGGGGTCGAACACTGAAGCTTTCTTT.